The clone carrying this TCR beta chain has at least ten counts. Its antigen remains unknown. The data were taken from a study of T cells in Graves' hyperthyroidism and ophthalmopathy. Regarding the study as a whole: Most clonotypes expanded in the thyroid (above 0.001) were also present in blood. The model forecast ophthalmopathy, anticipating it by a median around 6.4 months before onset.

With duration under 3 months, ophthalmopathy was active: Clinical Activity Score at least 3, NOSPECS at least 4. The study left out patients who had uncontrolled infection, other autoimmune disease, pregnancy or lactation. The length of the CDR3 is 14 residues. Trimming pared 3 bases from V and 2 bases from J, leaving 9 bases between. CDR1 and CDR2 (germline): MNHNS, SASEGT. The TCR beta CDR3 regions underwent amplification using RNA transcripts as the source. Initially, a first-round RT-PCR of the TCR CDR3 employed the HTBI primer set. MiXCR, applied by TCRdb to the multiplex PCR reads, yields one record per CDR3 protein. Of about 380,000 distinct CDR3 sequences listed, around 18% are singletons.

Sequenced input: blood. The chain uses TRBV6-1 and TRBJ2-3; no reliable D call. The clonotype was recovered from a man aged 18 to 29 with Graves' ophthalmopathy. As DNA, the CDR3 is TGTGCCAGCAGTGACAGGTCCAACACAGATACGCAGTATTTT. Its protein is CASSDRSNTDTQYF.